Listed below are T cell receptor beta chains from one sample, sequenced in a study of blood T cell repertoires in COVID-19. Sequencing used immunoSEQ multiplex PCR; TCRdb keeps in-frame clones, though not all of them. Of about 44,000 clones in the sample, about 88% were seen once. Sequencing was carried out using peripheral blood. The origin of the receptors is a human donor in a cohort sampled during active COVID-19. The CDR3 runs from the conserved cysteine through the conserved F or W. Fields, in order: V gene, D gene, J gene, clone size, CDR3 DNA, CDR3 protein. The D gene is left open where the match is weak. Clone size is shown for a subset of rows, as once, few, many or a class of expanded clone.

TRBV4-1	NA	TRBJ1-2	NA	TGCGCCAGCAGCCAAGACAGGCGTCGCTACACCTTC	CASSQDRRRYTF
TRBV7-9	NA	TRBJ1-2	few	TGTGCCAGCAGCTTAGCGCGAGGGTCAAACTATGGCTACACCTTC	CASSLARGSNYGYTF
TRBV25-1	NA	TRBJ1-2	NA	TGTGCCAGCAGTGAATCTCTCCGGGGGGCGAATGGCTACACCTTC	CASSESLRGANGYTF
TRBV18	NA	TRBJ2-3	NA	TGTGCCAGCTCACCAATAGGGGTAGTTGATACGCAGTATTTT	CASSPIGVVDTQYF
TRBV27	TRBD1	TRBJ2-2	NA	TGTGCCAGCAGTTTATCGAGGACAGGGAGGACCGGGGAGCTGTTTTTT	CASSLSRTGRTGELFF
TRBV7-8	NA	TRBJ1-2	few	TGTGCCAGCAGCTCGCGACAGTTTACTAACTATGGCTACACCTTC	CASSSRQFTNYGYTF
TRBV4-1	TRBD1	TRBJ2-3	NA	TGCGCCAGCAGCCCCAGACCGGGACAGGATGATGCAGATACGCAGTATTTT	CASSPRPGQDDADTQYF
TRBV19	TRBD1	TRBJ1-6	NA	TGTGCCAGTAGTATAGAGCCGGGACAGAATTCACCCCTCCACTTT	CASSIEPGQNSPLHF
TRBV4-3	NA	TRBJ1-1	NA	TGCGCCAGCAGCCAAGACAGGGGGAACACTGAAGCTTTCTTT	CASSQDRGNTEAFF
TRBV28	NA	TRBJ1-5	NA	TGTGCCAGCAGTTTCGGTAGCAATCAGCCCCAGCATTTT	CASSFGSNQPQHF
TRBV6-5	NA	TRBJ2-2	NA	TGTGCCAGCAGTTACAGGGGAACCGGGGAGCTGTTTTTT	CASSYRGTGELFF
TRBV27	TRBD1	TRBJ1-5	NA	TGTGCCAGCAGTCCGGGACAGGGGGCCGGGCATAGCAATCAGCCCCAGCATTTT	CASSPGQGAGHSNQPQHF
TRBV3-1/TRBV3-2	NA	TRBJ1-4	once	TGTGCCAGCAGCCAGCAGGGCGTGGCTGAAAAACTGTTTTTT	CASSQQGVAEKLFF
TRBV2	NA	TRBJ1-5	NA	TGTGCCAGCAGGGCGGGGGACCCCCCCAATCAGCCCCAGCATTTT	CASRAGDPPNQPQHF
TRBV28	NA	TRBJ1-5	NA	TGTGCCAGCAGCAACCCCCCCGGGACAAATCAGCCCCAGCATTTT	CASSNPPGTNQPQHF
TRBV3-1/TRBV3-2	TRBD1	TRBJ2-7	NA	TGTGCCAGCAGCCGCCTGGGGACAGGGGGCGCCGAGCAGTACTTC	CASSRLGTGGAEQYF
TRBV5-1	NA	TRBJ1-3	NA	TGCGCCAGCAGCCCCGACAGACCTGGAAACACCATATATTTT	CASSPDRPGNTIYF
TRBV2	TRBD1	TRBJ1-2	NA	TGTGCCAGCAGTGATCAGGGGGCGCGAGGCTACACCTTC	CASSDQGARGYTF
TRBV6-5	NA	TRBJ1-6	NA	TGTGCCAGGGGGGGGCGACACCTCAATTCACCCCTCCACTTT	CARGGRHLNSPLHF
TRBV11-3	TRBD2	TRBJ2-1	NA	TGTGCCAGCAGCCGGGGGGGTCCCACACCGTCCTACAATGAGCAGTTCTTC	CASSRGGPTPSYNEQFF
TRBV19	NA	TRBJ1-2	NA	TGTGCCAGTAGGAACAATCCTCCGGGAGGCTACACCTTC	CASRNNPPGGYTF
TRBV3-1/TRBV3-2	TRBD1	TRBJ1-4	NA	TGTGCCAGCAGCCTTAGACAGGGGAGAAATGGAAATGAAAAACTGTTTTTT	CASSLRQGRNGNEKLFF
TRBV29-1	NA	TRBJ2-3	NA	TGCAGCGTGGTCCGGACCCGGGGGATCACAGATACGCAGTATTTT	CSVVRTRGITDTQYF